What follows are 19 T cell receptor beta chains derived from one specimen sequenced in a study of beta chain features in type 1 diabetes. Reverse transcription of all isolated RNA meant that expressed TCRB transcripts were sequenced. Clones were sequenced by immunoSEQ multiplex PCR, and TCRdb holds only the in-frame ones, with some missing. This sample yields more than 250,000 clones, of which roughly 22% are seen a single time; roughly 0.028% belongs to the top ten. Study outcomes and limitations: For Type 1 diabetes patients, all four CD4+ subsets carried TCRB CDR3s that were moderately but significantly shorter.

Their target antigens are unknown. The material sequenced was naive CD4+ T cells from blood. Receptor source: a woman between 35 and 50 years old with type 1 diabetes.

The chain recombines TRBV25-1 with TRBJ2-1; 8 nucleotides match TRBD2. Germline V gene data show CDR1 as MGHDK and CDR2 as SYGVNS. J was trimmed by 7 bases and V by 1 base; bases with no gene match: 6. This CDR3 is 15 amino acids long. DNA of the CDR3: TGTGCCAGCAGTGAATCCAGCGGGGGCGGGAATGAGCAGTTCTTC. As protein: CASSESSGGGNEQFF.

The CDR3 spells CASSADREFGKLFF. The CDR3 DNA reads as TGTGCCAGCAGTGCCGACAGGGAGTTTGGTAAACTGTTTTTT. The chain carries TRBV2 and TRBJ1-4; TRBD1 agrees at 7 bases. This CDR3 region has 14 residues. The germline V gene has CDR1 SNHLY and CDR2 FYNNEI. J was trimmed by 11 bases and V by 4 bases; bases with no gene match: 10.

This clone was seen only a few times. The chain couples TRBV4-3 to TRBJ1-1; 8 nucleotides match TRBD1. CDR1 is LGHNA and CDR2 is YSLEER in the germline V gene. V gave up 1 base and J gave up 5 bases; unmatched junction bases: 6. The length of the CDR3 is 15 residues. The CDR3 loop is CASSQATGAFTEAFF. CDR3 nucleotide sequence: TGCGCCAGCAGCCAAGCGACAGGGGCGTTTACTGAAGCTTTCTTT.

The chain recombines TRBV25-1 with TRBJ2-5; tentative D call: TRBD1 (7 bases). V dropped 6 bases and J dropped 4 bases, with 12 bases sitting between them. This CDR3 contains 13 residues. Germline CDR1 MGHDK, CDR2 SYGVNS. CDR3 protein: CASREGAIETQYF. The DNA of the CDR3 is TGTGCCAGCAGGGAGGGGGCAATAGAGACCCAGTACTTC.

CDR3 loop: CASSRGHPNTGELFF. The CDR3 DNA reads TGTGCCAGCAGCCGCGGACACCCGAACACCGGGGAGCTGTTTTTT. The chain recombines TRBV6-5 with TRBJ2-2, with a possible D match to TRBD1 (5 bases). The CDR3 totals 15 residues. The germline V and J ends were trimmed by 6 bases and 0 bases, with 11 bases remaining between them. From germline, CDR1 is MNHEY and CDR2 SVGAGI.

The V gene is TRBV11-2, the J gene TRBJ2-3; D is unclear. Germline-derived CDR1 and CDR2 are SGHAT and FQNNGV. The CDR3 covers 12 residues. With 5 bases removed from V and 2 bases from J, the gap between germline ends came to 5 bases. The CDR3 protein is CASSPHTDTQYF. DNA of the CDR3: TGTGCCAGCAGCCCCCACACAGATACGCAGTATTTT.

CDR3 protein: CASRGGLNTGELFF. CDR3 coding DNA: TGCGCCAGCAGAGGGGGATTGAACACCGGGGAGCTGTTTTTT. This chain joins TRBV5-1 and TRBJ2-2; D is possibly TRBD1 (6 bases). The CDR3 spans 14 residues. The germline gives CDR1 SGHRS, CDR2 YFSETQ. V was pared by 5 bases and J by 1 base, with 9 bases between. Complete variable domain (other parts from reference TRBV5-1 and TRBJ2-2): KAGVTQTPRYLIKTRGQQVTLSCSPISGHRSVSWYQQTPGQGLQFLFEYFSETQRNKGNFPGRFSGRQFSNSRSEMNVSTLELGDSALYLCASRGGLNTGELFFGEGSRLTVL.

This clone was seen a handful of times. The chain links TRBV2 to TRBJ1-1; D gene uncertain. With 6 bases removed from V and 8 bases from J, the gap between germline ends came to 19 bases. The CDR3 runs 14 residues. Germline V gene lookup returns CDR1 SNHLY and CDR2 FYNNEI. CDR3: CASSLYPLRGEAFF. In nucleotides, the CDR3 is TGTGCCAGCAGCCTATATCCCCTGAGAGGGGAAGCTTTCTTT.

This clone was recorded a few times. This chain's CDR3 is CASSGGQAPGQPQHF. In nucleotides, the CDR3 is TGTGCCAGTAGTGGGGGACAGGCCCCCGGCCAGCCCCAGCATTTT. J is TRBJ1-5 and V is TRBV19, with 8 bases fitting TRBD1. The CDR3 sequence is 15 residues long. Germline V gene lookup returns CDR1 LNHDA and CDR2 SQIVND (reference sequence). Losses at the gene ends were 5 bases for V and 7 bases for J; bases not matched to a gene: 10. The variable domain in full, with the rest retrieved from reference TRBV19 and TRBJ1-5, is DGGITQSPKYLFRKEGQNVTLSCEQNLNHDAMYWYRQDPGQGLRLIYYSQIVNDFQKGDIAEGYSVSREKKESFPLTVTSAQKNPTAFYLCASSGGQAPGQPQHFGDGTRLSIL.

CDR3: CASSEGPGSNQPQHF. CDR3 DNA: TGTGCCAGCAGTGAAGGCCCGGGGAGCAATCAGCCCCAGCATTTT. J is TRBJ1-5 and V is TRBV25-1, with D unclear. Looked up from germline, CDR1 is MGHDK and CDR2 is SYGVNS. The CDR3 covers 15 residues. With 2 bases removed from V and 1 base from J, the gap between germline ends came to 9 bases.

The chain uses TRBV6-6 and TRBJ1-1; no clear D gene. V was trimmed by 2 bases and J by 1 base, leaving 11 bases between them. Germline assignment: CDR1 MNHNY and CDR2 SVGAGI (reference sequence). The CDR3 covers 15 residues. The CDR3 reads CASSYGELRNTEAFF. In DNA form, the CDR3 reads TGTGCCAGCAGTTACGGGGAGTTGAGGAACACTGAAGCTTTCTTT.

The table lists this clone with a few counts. In DNA form, the CDR3 reads TGCGCCAGCAGCTTGGTCACAGGGGGCTCCTACGAGCAGTACTTC. Translated, it gives CASSLVTGGSYEQYF. The chain recombines TRBV5-1 with TRBJ2-7, with TRBD1 matching 8 bases. The junction had 2 bases not matched to a gene; V was cut back by 0 bases and J by 0 bases. The germline V gene encodes CDR1 SGHRS and CDR2 YFSETQ. The CDR3 spans 15 residues.

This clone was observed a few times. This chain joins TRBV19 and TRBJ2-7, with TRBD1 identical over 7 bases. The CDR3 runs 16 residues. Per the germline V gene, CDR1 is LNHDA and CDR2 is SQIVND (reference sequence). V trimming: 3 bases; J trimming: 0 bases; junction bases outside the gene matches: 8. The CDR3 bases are TGTGCCAGTAGTATCGAGGGACAGCTCAGCTCCTACGAGCAGTACTTC. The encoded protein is CASSIEGQLSSYEQYF.

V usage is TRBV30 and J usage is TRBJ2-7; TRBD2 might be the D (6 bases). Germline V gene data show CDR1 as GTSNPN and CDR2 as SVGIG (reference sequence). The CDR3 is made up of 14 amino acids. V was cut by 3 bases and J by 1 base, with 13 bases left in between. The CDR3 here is CAWRPRDLSYEQYF. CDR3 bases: TGTGCCTGGAGACCGCGGGACCTGTCCTACGAGCAGTACTTC.

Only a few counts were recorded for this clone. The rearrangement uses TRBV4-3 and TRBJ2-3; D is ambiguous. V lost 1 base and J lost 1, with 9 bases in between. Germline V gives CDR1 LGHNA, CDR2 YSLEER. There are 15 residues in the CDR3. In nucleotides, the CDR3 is TGCGCCAGCAGCCAAGGGGTACAGCGCACAGATACGCAGTATTTT. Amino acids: CASSQGVQRTDTQYF.

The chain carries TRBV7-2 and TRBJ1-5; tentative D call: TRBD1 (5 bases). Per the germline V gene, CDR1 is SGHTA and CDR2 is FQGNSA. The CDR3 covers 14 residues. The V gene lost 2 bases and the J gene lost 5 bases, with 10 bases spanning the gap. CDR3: CASSLRGVDQPQHF. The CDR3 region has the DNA TGTGCCAGCAGCTTAAGGGGTGTCGATCAGCCCCAGCATTTT.

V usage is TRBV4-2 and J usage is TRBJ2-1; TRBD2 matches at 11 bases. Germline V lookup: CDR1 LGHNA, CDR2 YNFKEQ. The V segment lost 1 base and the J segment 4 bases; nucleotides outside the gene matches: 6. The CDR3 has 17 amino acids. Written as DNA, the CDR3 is TGTGCCAGCAGCCAAGCGGGGACTAGCGGACCTTACAATGAGCAGTTCTTC. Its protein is CASSQAGTSGPYNEQFF.

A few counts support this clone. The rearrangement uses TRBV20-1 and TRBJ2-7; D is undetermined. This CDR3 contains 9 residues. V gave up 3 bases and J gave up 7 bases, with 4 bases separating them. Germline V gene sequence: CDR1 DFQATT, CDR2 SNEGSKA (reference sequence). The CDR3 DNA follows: TGCAGTGCTAGGGAGGAGCAGTACTTC. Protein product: CSAREEQYF.

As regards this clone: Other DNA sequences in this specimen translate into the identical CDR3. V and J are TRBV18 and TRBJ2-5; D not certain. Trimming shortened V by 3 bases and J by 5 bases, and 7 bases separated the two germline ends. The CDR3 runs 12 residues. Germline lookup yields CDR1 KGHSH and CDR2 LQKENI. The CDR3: CASSPPGETQYF. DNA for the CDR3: TGTGCCAGCTCACCGCCCGGGGAGACCCAGTACTTC.